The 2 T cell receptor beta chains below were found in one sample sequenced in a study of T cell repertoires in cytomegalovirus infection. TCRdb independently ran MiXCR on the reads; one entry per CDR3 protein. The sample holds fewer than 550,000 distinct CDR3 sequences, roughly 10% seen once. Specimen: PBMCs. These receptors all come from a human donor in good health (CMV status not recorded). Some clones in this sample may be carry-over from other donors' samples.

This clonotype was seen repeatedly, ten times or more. The CDR3 protein is CASTRSGGDNEQFF. CDR3 DNA sequence: TGTGCCAGCACCCGAAGCGGGGGGGATAATGAGCAGTTCTTC. This chain connects TRBV12-3 or TRBV12-4 to TRBJ2-1, with 10 bases matching TRBD2. J was trimmed by 7 bases and V by 7 bases; bases with no gene match: 7. This CDR3 has 14 amino acids.

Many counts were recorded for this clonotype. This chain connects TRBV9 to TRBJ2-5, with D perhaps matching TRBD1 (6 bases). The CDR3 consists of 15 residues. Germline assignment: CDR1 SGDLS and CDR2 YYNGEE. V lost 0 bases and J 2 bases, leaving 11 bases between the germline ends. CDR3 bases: TGTGCCAGCAGCGTAGGGGGGCAAGGGCAAGAGACCCAGTACTTC. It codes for CASSVGGQGQETQYF.